The sequence of this T cell receptor beta chain was determined in a study of CD8 T cells in Susac syndrome. The CDR3 is 11 residues long. V lost 7 bases and J lost 6, with 10 bases in between. Germline CDR1 SGHTA, CDR2 FQGNSA. The authors reverse transcribed 0.5 to 1 ug RNA with random hexamers. TCR beta CDR3 was amplified by immunoSEQ multiplex PCR. This amplification extended across 54 Vbeta and 13 Jbeta segments. Via MiXCR, TCRdb re-called the immunoSEQ multiplex PCR reads, giving one row per CDR3 protein. Among about 120,000 distinct CDR3 sequences, about 93% were seen once, and the ten largest hold more than 0.13%. CD8+ and CD4+ T cells circulating in blood were sequenced for TCR beta. The controls were healthy donors who were matched for age and sex. Bulk CD8+ and CD4+ cells came from magnetic negative isolation; CD8+ TEMRA by FACS.

This receptor was taken from a human donor in good health. Sequencing was performed on CD4+ T cells from PBMCs. This chain uses TRBV7-2 with TRBJ2-7; D may be TRBD2 (6 bases). The CDR3 region is CASTRRGEQYF. CDR3 DNA sequence: TGTGCCAGCACCCGGCGGGGCGAGCAGTACTTC.